The 30 T cell receptor delta chains in this list originate from one sample, sequenced in a study of γδ T cells in repeated Plasmodium falciparum infection. Vgamma9/Vdelta2+ and Vdelta2-negative gammadelta T cells were flow-sorted from PBMC for bulk sequencing. TCRdb reprocessed the multiplex PCR reads through CATT. The sample contains 85,000 to 90,000 delta-chain clones, about 1.5% of which appear only once. The sequenced sample consisted of gamma-delta T cells from blood. These receptors all come from a pool of human donors (malaria-infected and uninfected, not separated).

Comments on this clone: TCRdb's entry gives the protein of a much larger clone, which mismatches this DNA's translation at residue 15, likely from a read error; the protein reported here is translated from the DNA. The chain joins TRDV1 to TRDJ1, with a weak D call TRDD2 (9 bases). TCRdb records no J gene; here it was assigned by comparing the DNA to germline. Germline V gene sequence: CDR1 TSWWSYY, CDR2 QGS. V lost 5 bases and J lost 0, with 34 bases in between. CDR3 length: 22 residues. DNA for the CDR3: TGTGCTCTTGGGCCTAAGCCTTCCTACGTGGTACTGGGGGGTCGTTACACCGATAAACTCATCTTT. Its translation: CALGPKPSYVVLGGRYTDKLIF.

In its sample, this clone was seen a few times. The V and J genes are TRDV1 and TRDJ1; D perhaps matches TRDD2 (6 bases). This CDR3 has 18 amino acids. With 5 bases removed from V and 1 base from J, the gap between germline ends came to 23 bases. Germline V CDR1 and CDR2: TSWWSYY, QGS. DNA for the CDR3: TGTGCTCTTGGGCCTCCTCCTTCCATGGTAGGAGTCACCGATAAACTCATCTTT. Its translation: CALGPPPSMVGVTDKLIF.

A remark on this clone: TCRdb pairs this DNA with a much larger clone's protein that differs at residue 13, likely a read error; the protein shown was translated from the DNA. The rearrangement uses TRDV1 and TRDJ1; tentative D call: TRDD3 (6 bases). Assignment of the J gene here rests on matching the DNA to germline, because TCRdb gives none. Per germline, CDR1 TSWWSYY and CDR2 QGS. There are 16 residues in the CDR3. The CDR3 bases are TGTGCTCTTGGGGACCCTCTGGGGCAGTACACCGATGAACTCATCTTT. It yields the protein CALGDPLGQYTDELIF.

A word on this clone: A read error likely explains this, since a far larger clone differs by one base. Other DNA sequences in this specimen translate into the identical CDR3. The rearrangement joins TRDV3 to TRDJ1; 7 nucleotides agree with TRDD2. No J gene is reported in TCRdb; it was inferred here by comparing the DNA with germline. There are 19 residues in the CDR3. The germline CDR1 and CDR2 sequences are TVYSNPD and GDNSRS (reference sequence). The CDR3: CAFNGGSYPELGNTDKLIF. CDR3 bases: TGCGCCTTTAACGGAGGTTCCTACCCCGAGTTGGGGAACACCGATAAACTCATCTTT.

Comment on this clone: The mismatch at residue 18 between this DNA's translation and the TCRdb protein of a much larger clone likely reflects a read error; the protein shown is translated from the DNA. This chain uses TRDV1 with TRDJ1; TRDD3 matches 8 bases. TCRdb offers no J gene call, so here the DNA was matched to germline to obtain one. The CDR3 runs to 22 residues. Per germline, CDR1 TSWWSYY and CDR2 QGS. The J segment lost 9 bases and the V segment lost 0 bases, leaving 30 bases of the junction unmatched. CDR3 region: CALGELLAGNRAGGPFEAQLIF. The CDR3 nucleotides are TGTGCTCTTGGGGAACTTCTCGCCGGCAATCGAGCTGGGGGACCATTCGAAGCCCAACTCATCTTT.

As concerns this clone: This DNA's translation differs at residue 7 from TCRdb's protein, which comes from a much larger clone; a read error is likely, and the protein shown is translated from the DNA. The J gene is TRDJ1, the V gene TRDV1, with 10 bases aligning to TRDD3. TCRdb is silent on the J gene; assignment here came from matching the DNA to germline. CDR1 is TSWWSYY and CDR2 is QGS in the germline V gene. V trimming: 3 bases; J trimming: 7 bases; junction bases outside the gene matches: 20. This CDR3 region has 19 residues. CDR3 residues: CALGDFPLWGIPQGGKLIF. In DNA form, the CDR3 reads TGTGCTCTTGGGGATTTCCCGTTATGGGGGATACCTCAGGGGGGTAAACTCATCTTT.

A few counts support this clone. TCRdb's entry gives the protein of a much larger clone, which mismatches this DNA's translation at residue 7, likely from a read error; the protein reported here is translated from the DNA. The rearrangement links TRDV2 to TRDJ1, with D unresolved. Looked up from germline, CDR1 is GEAIGNYY and CDR2 is EKD. Trimming cost V 0 bases and J 0 bases, with 16 bases left between them. The CDR3 covers 17 residues. The CDR3 here is CACDTVTSDPYTDKLIF. For the CDR3, the DNA is TGTGCCTGTGACACCGTCACCAGTGACCCGTACACCGATAAACTCATCTTT.

This clone was observed at least ten times. V and J are TRDV1 and TRDJ1; TRDD3 aligns across 7 bases. The V and J ends lost 3 bases and 0 bases, in that order; junction bases with no gene match: 13. Per the germline V gene, CDR1 is TSWWSYY and CDR2 is QGS. The CDR3 covers 18 residues. CDR3 protein: CALGDDLCLGAYTDKLIF. The CDR3 DNA reads as TGTGCTCTTGGGGACGATCTCTGTCTGGGGGCTTACACCGATAAACTCATCTTT.

On this clone: With only one base between it and a far larger clone, this is likely a read error. The sample holds other DNA sequences that translate to the same CDR3. This chain connects TRDV1 to TRDJ1, with 7 nucleotides matching TRDD3. Matching the DNA to germline supplied the J gene, which TCRdb does not give. In germline, CDR1 is TSWWSYY, CDR2 QGS. CDR3 length: 20 residues. Losses at the gene ends were 4 bases for V and 2 bases for J; bases not matched to a gene: 22. CDR3 sequence reads: CALGGSFFLLMGIVTDKLIF. The CDR3 DNA reads TGTGCTCTTGGGGGGTCCTTTTTCCTCCTCATGGGGATAGTAACCGATAAACTCATCTTT.

To note about this clone: This sequence is one base from a far larger clone and is likely a read error. Other nucleotide sequences from this sample produce the same CDR3. The chain uses TRDV2 and TRDJ1; possible D gene TRDD3, 5 bases. TCRdb is silent on the J gene; assignment here came from matching the DNA to germline. Germline V gene sequence: CDR1 GEAIGNYY, CDR2 EKD. The CDR3 loop spans 19 amino acids. The germline V and J ends were trimmed by 3 bases and 0 bases, with 25 bases remaining between them. In DNA form, the CDR3 reads TGTGCCTGTGACCGCCTCGGAGCAACACGCGATACAAACACCGATAAACTCATCTTT. Its translation is CACDRLGATRDTNTDKLIF.

Comments on this clone: The TCRdb record carries a much larger clone's protein, which differs from this DNA's translation at residue 12; a read error is the likely cause, and the protein listed here is the DNA translation. The chain joins TRDV1 to TRDJ1; TRDD3 matches at 8 bases. The J gene is not listed in TCRdb, so it was assigned here from a DNA match to germline. The CDR3 extends over 26 amino acids. Germline lookup yields CDR1 TSWWSYY and CDR2 QGS. V lost 0 bases and J lost 0; bases outside the gene matches: 33. The CDR3 loop reads CALGELGRGLPAPWGRNLMYTDKLIF. As DNA, the CDR3 is TGTGCTCTTGGGGAACTGGGGAGGGGCCTTCCCGCGCCCTGGGGGAGAAACCTGATGTACACCGATAAACTCATCTTT.

This clone has just a few counts. The translation of this DNA and the TCRdb protein of a much larger clone differ at residue 9, probably owing to a read error; the protein shown here is translated from the DNA. The V gene is TRDV2, the J gene TRDJ2; 8 bases align to TRDD3. TCRdb leaves out the J gene; it was filled in here by matching the DNA to germline. Germline lookup yields CDR1 GEAIGNYY and CDR2 EKD. The CDR3 has 14 amino acids. With 3 bases clipped from V and 6 bases from J, the junction kept 5 bases outside the gene matches. The CDR3 reads CACDLLGVAAQLFF. CDR3 sequence (DNA): TGTGCCTGTGACTTACTGGGGGTTGCAGCACAACTCTTCTTT.

This clone was counted a few times. A far larger clone is only one base removed, so a read error is likely. Within the sample, other DNA sequences also encode this same CDR3. This chain uses TRDV1 with TRDJ1; TRDD3 might be the D (5 bases). In the absence of a J gene in TCRdb, the DNA was matched to germline to assign it here. The V and J ends lost 3 bases and 4 bases respectively, with 15 bases between them. This CDR3 has 15 residues. Looked up from germline, CDR1 is TSWWSYY and CDR2 is QGS. The CDR3 DNA reads as TGTGCTCTTGGGGAGCGGGGGGTTTTCGTCGATAAACTCATCTTT. It translates to CALGERGVFVDKLIF.

This clone was recorded at least ten times. J is TRDJ1 and V is TRDV1; 8 bases agree with TRDD2. The CDR3 length is 25 residues. Germline CDR1 TSWWSYY, CDR2 QGS. V trimming: 5 bases; J trimming: 2 bases; junction bases outside the gene matches: 37. CDR3 DNA sequence: TGTGCTCTTGGGAACGGAGGACTTCCTACTCTCCGAGGAGACCTCGGGGATGGTCGAACCGATAAACTCATCTTT. This translates into CALGNGGLPTLRGDLGDGRTDKLIF.

Concerning this clone itself: A far larger clone is one base from this, pointing to a likely read error. Other DNA sequences in the same sample also yield this CDR3. J is TRDJ3 and V is TRDV2, with 13 bases fitting TRDD3. No J gene was available from TCRdb, and it was assigned here by a germline match of the DNA. The length of the CDR3 is 21 residues. Looked up from germline, CDR1 is GEAIGNYY and CDR2 is EKD. J was trimmed by 1 base and V by 3 bases; bases with no gene match: 11. In DNA form, the CDR3 reads TGTGCCTGTGACGAAGTACTGGGGGATACGCCCCGTTCCTGGGACACCCGACAGATGTTTTTC. This gives the protein CACDEVLGDTPRSWDTRQMFF.

This clone has just a few counts. A far larger clone differs by one base, so this is likely a read error. Distinct nucleotide sequences in the sample also encode this CDR3. The gene calls are TRDV2 and TRDJ1; no firm D call. TCRdb lists no J gene, so it was determined here by aligning the DNA to germline. The CDR3 sequence is 15 residues long. In germline, CDR1 is GEAIGNYY, CDR2 EKD. CDR3 DNA sequence: TGTGCCTGTGACACCGGAGCCGCGTACACTGATAAACTCATCTTT. It yields the protein CACDTGAAYTDKLIF.

This clone was found a few times. The protein held in TCRdb is that of a much larger clone and does not match this DNA's translation at residue 9, likely because of a read error; the protein shown is translated from the DNA. The rearrangement uses TRDV2 and TRDJ1; D might be TRDD3 (6 bases). Germline matching of the DNA provided the J gene here, since TCRdb leaves it blank. V shed 3 bases and J shed 4 bases, with 41 bases lying between them. The germline gives CDR1 GEAIGNYY, CDR2 EKD. The CDR3 length is 23 residues. In nucleotides, the CDR3 is TGTGCCTGTGACCCCGTAAAAGGACTATTCCCGCGTACTGGGCGGAAGGAGGTCGATAAACTCATCTTT. It yields the protein CACDPVKGLFPRTGRKEVDKLIF.

Comments on this clone: The translation of this DNA and the TCRdb protein of a much larger clone differ at residue 12, probably owing to a read error; the protein shown here is translated from the DNA. The V call is TRDV1, the J call TRDJ1; D is perhaps TRDD2 or TRDD3 (5 bases each). TCRdb does not report a J gene; here it was assigned by matching the DNA to germline references. The CDR3 length is 21 residues. The V gene's germline CDR1 is TSWWSYY and CDR2 QGS. The CDR3 spells CALGEGMTRRTFRRYTDKLIF. CDR3 coding DNA: TGCGCTCTTGGGGAAGGGATGACCCGACGGACCTTCAGACGGTACACCGATAAACTCATCTTT.

Points on this clone: The mismatch at residue 8 between this DNA's translation and the TCRdb protein of a much larger clone likely reflects a read error; the protein shown is translated from the DNA. The V gene is TRAV38-2/DV8, the J gene TRDJ1; TRDD3 matches at 8 bases. TCRdb offers no J gene call, so here the DNA was matched to germline to obtain one. In germline, CDR1 is TSESDYY, CDR2 QEAYKQQN. The CDR3 covers 19 residues. Trimming removed 1 base from V and 10 bases from J; junction bases left unmatched: 24. The chain's CDR3 is CAYRSQSCLSLWGYLGLIF. The CDR3 bases are TGTGCTTATAGGAGCCAATCATGCCTATCTTTGTGGGGATACCTTGGACTCATCTTT.

There are many counts of this clone. The mismatch at residue 6 between this DNA's translation and the TCRdb protein of a much larger clone likely reflects a read error; the protein shown is translated from the DNA. The chain carries TRDV1 and TRDJ1; no clear D. The J gene, missing from TCRdb, was assigned here through DNA to germline matching. The CDR3 contains 20 residues. Looked up from germline, CDR1 is TSWWSYY and CDR2 is QGS. The V and J ends lost 4 bases and 1 base respectively, with 28 bases between them. CDR3 sequence (DNA): TGTGCTCTTGGGGGGCGCCGGAGAAGGGCTCGCCCACTAACCACCGATAAACTCATCTTT. Its protein is CALGGRRRRARPLTTDKLIF.

Remarks on this clone: The TCRdb protein comes from a much larger clone and disagrees with this DNA's translation at residue 4, likely due to a read error; the protein given here is derived from the DNA. This chain joins TRDV3 and TRDJ1; tentative D call: TRDD3 (5 bases). Germline CDR1 TVYSNPD, CDR2 GDNSRS (reference sequence). V was trimmed by 4 bases and J by 6 bases, leaving 27 bases between them. There are 16 residues in the CDR3. The CDR3 nucleotides read TGTGCCTCTTCTACGGCCTGGGAGATAGGCTGGCATAAACTCATCTTT. It codes for CASSTAWEIGWHKLIF. The whole variable domain, filled in from reference TRDV3 and TRDJ1, reads CDKVTQSSPDQTVASGSEVVLLCTYDTVYSNPDLFWYRIRPDYSFQFVFYGDNSRSEGADFTQGRFSVKHILTQKAFHLVISPVRTEDSATYYCASSTAWEIGWHKLIFGKGTRVTVEP.

This clone was counted only a few times. The protein held in TCRdb is that of a much larger clone and does not match this DNA's translation at residue 8, likely because of a read error; the protein shown is translated from the DNA. The rearrangement uses TRDV1 and TRDJ1; the D gene is possibly TRDD3 (7 bases). No J gene was available from TCRdb, and it was assigned here by a germline match of the DNA. The V end was cut by 1 base, the J end by 10 bases, with 28 bases between. Germline CDR1 reads TSWWSYY; CDR2 reads QGS. CDR3 length equals 18 residues. CDR3 DNA: TGTGCTCTTGGGGAACAATGTGGGCATGGCCTTCCGCCTGGGGGACTCATCTTT. Amino acid sequence: CALGEQCGHGLPPGGLIF.

For this clone: The protein that TCRdb holds for this DNA derives from a much larger clone and differs from the translated DNA at residue 6, which likely indicates a read error; the protein shown here is translated from the DNA. CDR3 sequence: CALGEWPFFPLLLGDTDKLIF. Written as DNA, the CDR3 is TGTGCTCTTGGGGAATGGCCCTTTTTCCCACTTTTACTGGGGGACACCGATAAACTCATCTTT. The V and J genes are TRDV1 and TRDJ1; 8 nucleotides line up with TRDD3. No J gene was available from TCRdb, and it was assigned here by a germline match of the DNA. Germline V gene data show CDR1 as TSWWSYY and CDR2 as QGS. V was clipped by 2 bases and J by 0 bases; unmatched bases: 20. This CDR3 is 21 amino acids long.

This clone showed up just a few times. The likely explanation is a read error, given a far larger clone one base away. Within the sample, other DNA sequences also encode this same CDR3. The chain employs TRDV2 and TRDJ1; perhaps TRDD2 as D (5 bases). TCRdb does not report a J gene; here it was assigned by matching the DNA to germline references. Germline assignment: CDR1 GEAIGNYY and CDR2 EKD. V was clipped by 3 bases and J by 0 bases, with 19 bases between them. The CDR3 has 17 residues. CDR3 nucleotide sequence: TGTGCCTGTGACTCCCCCTTCTCGCCCACTTACACCGATAAACTCATCTTT. Residues: CACDSPFSPTYTDKLIF.

At least ten counts were recorded for this clone. V is TRDV1 and J is TRDJ1; perhaps TRDD3 as D (6 bases). Trimming took off 5 bases at V and 0 bases at J, with 34 bases between the two ends. Per the germline V gene, CDR1 is TSWWSYY and CDR2 is QGS. The CDR3 runs to 22 residues. The CDR3 region is CALGNARGSPRGGGTYTDKLIF. The CDR3 DNA is TGTGCTCTTGGGAACGCCCGGGGCTCCCCCCGCGGTGGGGGTACTTACACCGATAAACTCATCTTT.

The V gene is TRDV1, the J gene TRDJ1, with D perhaps matching TRDD2 (9 bases). TCRdb lists no J gene, so it was determined here by aligning the DNA to germline. Trimming took off 1 base at V and 6 bases at J, with 27 bases between the two ends. There are 19 residues in the CDR3. CDR1 is TSWWSYY, CDR2 QGS, per germline. For the CDR3, the DNA is TGTGCTCTTGGGGAACATCCCTTCCTACCGGGGGATAGAGGTCATAAACTCATCTTT. It codes for CALGEHPFLPGDRGHKLIF.

Turning to this clone: The protein TCRdb lists belongs to a much larger clone and differs from this DNA's translation at residue 4, which points to a read error; the protein shown is made from the DNA. V usage is TRDV2 and J usage is TRDJ1; 11 positions match TRDD3. Here the J gene came from matching the DNA to germline, since TCRdb omits it. Trimming removed 5 bases from V and 0 bases from J; junction bases left unmatched: 22. CDR3 length: 21 residues. Germline CDR1 is GEAIGNYY and CDR2 is EKD. The CDR3 reads CACGTAYWGIDSPIDTDKLIF. The CDR3 bases are TGTGCCTGTGGCACGGCGTACTGGGGGATAGACTCCCCTATCGACACCGATAAACTCATCTTT.

This clone was found a few times. The likely explanation is a read error, given a far larger clone one base away. Other nucleotide sequences from this sample produce the same CDR3. V usage is TRDV2 and J usage is TRDJ1; the D gene is possibly TRDD3 (6 bases). TCRdb leaves out the J gene; it was filled in here by matching the DNA to germline. This CDR3 has 17 amino acids. The V and J ends lost 1 base and 0 bases respectively, with 17 bases between them. Germline lookup yields CDR1 GEAIGNYY and CDR2 EKD. This CDR3 is CACDTLGDTEDTDKLIF. The CDR3, as DNA: TGTGCCTGTGACACTCTGGGAGATACGGAAGACACCGATAAACTCATCTTT.

The sample holds a few counts of this clone. The mismatch at residue 4 between this DNA's translation and the TCRdb protein of a much larger clone likely reflects a read error; the protein shown is translated from the DNA. This chain uses TRDV1 with TRDJ1, with TRDD3 identical over 8 bases. Assignment of the J gene here rests on matching the DNA to germline, because TCRdb gives none. This CDR3 has 21 amino acids. The V gene's germline CDR1 is TSWWSYY and CDR2 QGS. CDR3 region: CALRDGYRQGYGFYLTDKLIF. CDR3 sequence (DNA): TGTGCTCTTAGGGATGGTTATAGACAGGGATACGGTTTTTATTTGACCGATAAACTCATCTTT.

Ten or more counts support this clone. This DNA translates differently at residue 6 from the TCRdb protein, which is that of a much larger clone; a read error is likely, and the protein shown is the DNA's own translation. J is TRDJ2 and V is TRDV2, with no clear D. In the absence of a J gene in TCRdb, the DNA was matched to germline to assign it here. This CDR3 is built from 13 residues. CDR1 is GEAIGNYY, CDR2 EKD, per germline. Trimming stripped 0 bases from V and 4 bases from J, with 5 bases between. In DNA, the CDR3 is TGTGCCTGTGACACCCGGGGGACAGCACAACTCTTCTTT. Its protein is CACDTRGTAQLFF.